Listed here are 9 T cell receptor beta chains from one sample, sequenced in a study of cytomegalovirus exposure and HLA in healthy donors. The PCR employed 60 Vbeta primers together with 13 Jbeta primers. Clones were sequenced by immunoSEQ multiplex PCR, and TCRdb holds only the in-frame ones, with some missing. The profile shows roughly 110,000 clones, 70% to 80% of them singletons. Sequences were obtained from PBMCs. These receptors all stem from a female donor in good health and CMV-seronegative.

For the CDR3, the DNA is TGCAGTGCCCCAGGGTGGAATGGCTACACCTTC. Its protein is CSAPGWNGYTF. The chain combines TRBV20-1 with TRBJ1-2; TRBD1 might be the D (5 bases). The CDR3 runs 11 residues. Trimming removed 6 bases at V and 6 bases at J, with 11 bases between. Germline V gene sequence: CDR1 DFQATT, CDR2 SNEGSKA (reference sequence).

This chain uses TRBV9 with TRBJ2-5, with 8 nucleotides matching TRBD2. CDR3 length: 14 residues. V was pared by 3 bases and J by 6 bases, with 7 bases of the junction left unmatched. Per the germline V gene, CDR1 is SGDLS and CDR2 is YYNGEE. CDR3 region: CASSEGGGLKTQYF. The CDR3 region has the DNA TGTGCCAGCAGCGAGGGCGGGGGGTTAAAGACCCAGTACTTC.

This clone has only a few counts. The V and J genes are TRBV6-1 and TRBJ2-6; unclear D gene. The CDR3 totals 13 residues. Trimming left V 9 bases short and J 0 bases short, with 6 bases between. CDR1 is MNHNS and CDR2 is SASEGT in the germline V gene. The CDR3 loop is CASRDSGANVLTF. CDR3 sequence (DNA): TGTGCCAGTCGAGACTCTGGGGCCAACGTCCTGACTTTC.

This clone was observed a handful of times. V is TRBV4-3 and J is TRBJ1-1; D call uncertain. V lost 0 bases and J 4 bases, leaving 9 bases between the germline ends. Germline CDR1 and CDR2: LGHNA and YSLEER. This CDR3 spans 14 amino acids. The CDR3 loop reads CASSQERQITEAFF. As DNA, the CDR3 is TGCGCCAGCAGCCAAGAGAGGCAGATCACTGAAGCTTTCTTT.

This chain links TRBV4-3 with TRBJ1-2, with a tentative D call TRBD1 (6 bases). This CDR3 is built from 15 residues. Looked up from germline, CDR1 is LGHNA and CDR2 is YSLEER. Trimming cost V 1 base and J 4 bases, with 13 bases left between them. For the CDR3, the DNA is TGCGCCAGCAGCCAAGGAGGGGGGGACGGCTATGGCTACACCTTC. Encoded protein: CASSQGGGDGYGYTF.

This clone was observed once. The chain combines TRBV9 with TRBJ1-6; no clear D gene. The V end was cut by 4 bases, the J end by 7 bases, with 12 bases between. This CDR3 is built from 14 residues. The germline gives CDR1 SGDLS, CDR2 YYNGEE. CDR3 in amino acids: CASSLGVPNSPLHF. The DNA of the CDR3 is TGTGCCAGCAGCCTCGGGGTACCCAATTCACCCCTCCACTTT.

The chain recombines TRBV6-1 with TRBJ1-1; possibly TRBD1 for D (6 bases). The CDR3 sequence is 15 residues long. The V end was cut by 4 bases, the J end by 7 bases, with 19 bases between. Germline V gene data show CDR1 as MNHNS and CDR2 as SASEGT. The CDR3 here is CASSAPQGAHDEAFF. The CDR3, as DNA: TGTGCCAGCAGTGCTCCACAGGGCGCTCATGATGAAGCTTTCTTT.

The rearrangement uses TRBV6-5 and TRBJ1-5, with a tentative D call TRBD1 (6 bases). Germline values: CDR1 MNHEY, CDR2 SVGAGI. The ends were cut back, 3 bases at V and 0 bases at J, with 9 bases in the middle. The CDR3 covers 15 residues. CDR3 protein: CASSYGQHSNQPQHF. Here the CDR3 DNA reads TGTGCCAGCAGTTATGGACAGCATAGCAATCAGCCCCAGCATTTT.

DNA of the CDR3: TGTGCCAGTACCTCGGGACAGGGAAATTCACCCCTCCACTTT. This sequence encodes CASTSGQGNSPLHF. The V gene is TRBV19, the J gene TRBJ1-6; the match to TRBD1 covers 9 bases. V lost 7 bases to trimming and J lost 7 bases; unmatched junction nucleotides: 5. This CDR3 spans 14 amino acids. The V gene's germline CDR1 is LNHDA and CDR2 SQIVND (reference sequence). Looking up the rest from reference TRBV19 and TRBJ1-6 gives the full variable domain: DGGITQSPKYLFRKEGQNVTLSCEQNLNHDAMYWYRQDPGQGLRLIYYSQIVNDFQKGDIAEGYSVSREKKESFPLTVTSAQKNPTAFYLCASTSGQGNSPLHFGNGTRLTVT.